These 10 T cell receptor beta chains came from one sample sequenced in a study of response to subunit inactivated influenza vaccine. TCRdb re-analysed the RT-PCR reads in MiXCR, keeping a single row per CDR3 protein. The sample consists of 650,000 or so distinct CDR3 sequences, 11% to 15% of them appearing once. The sample was PBMCs from blood, taken 14 days before vaccination. The receptors were sampled from a middle-aged man who received an inactivated influenza vaccine.

V and J are TRBV12-3 or TRBV12-4 and TRBJ2-1; 11 bases line up with TRBD2. Germline trimming cut 5 bases from V and 9 bases from J; bases unmatched to any gene: 9. The CDR3 is 15 residues long. The CDR3 DNA is TGTGCCAGCAGTGCCACTAGCGGGGGCGTCGCTGAGCAGTTCTTC. This encodes CASSATSGGVAEQFF.

The genes are TRBV6-1 and TRBJ2-3; 7 nucleotides line up with TRBD1. Germline V gene lookup returns CDR1 MNHNS and CDR2 SASEGT. The V gene end was trimmed by 7 bases and the J gene end by 2 bases; junction bases not matched to a gene: 9. The CDR3 has 15 residues. This CDR3 reads CASNFDRASTDTQYF. Written as DNA, the CDR3 is TGTGCCAGCAACTTCGACAGGGCATCCACAGATACGCAGTATTTT.

Only a few counts were recorded for this clonotype. This rearrangement joins TRBV7-2 to TRBJ2-3; D gene uncertain. The length of the CDR3 is 12 residues. Trimming took off 5 bases at V and 5 bases at J, with 8 bases between the two ends. Looked up from germline, CDR1 is SGHTA and CDR2 is FQGNSA. The CDR3 here is CASSPTRDTQYF. CDR3 sequence (DNA): TGTGCCAGCAGCCCAACCCGAGATACGCAGTATTTT. Supplemented by reference TRBV7-2 and TRBJ2-3, the full variable domain reads GAGVSQSPSNKVTEKGKDVELRCDPISGHTALYWYRQSLGQGLEFLIYFQGNSAPDKSGLPSDRFSAERTGGSVSTLTIQRTQQEDSAVYLCASSPTRDTQYFGPGTRLTVL.

CDR3: CASSLERGGAYNEQFF. In DNA form, the CDR3 reads TGTGCCAGCAGCTTAGAGCGGGGGGGCGCCTACAATGAGCAGTTCTTC. The gene calls are TRBV11-3 and TRBJ2-1; 9 bases are a match to TRBD2. The CDR3 extends over 16 amino acids. The germline CDR1 and CDR2 sequences are SGHNT and YENEEA. The V gene end was trimmed by 0 bases and the J gene end by 2 bases; junction bases not matched to a gene: 2.

The CDR3: CASSLGPMEGYPDTQYF. The CDR3 region has the DNA TGTGCCAGCAGCTTAGGCCCGATGGAAGGTTATCCAGATACGCAGTATTTT. The V and J genes are TRBV7-2 and TRBJ2-3; D is undetermined. This CDR3 comprises 17 residues. Germline V gives CDR1 SGHTA, CDR2 FQGNSA. V dropped 1 base and J dropped 4 bases, with 18 bases sitting between them.

This clonotype was observed at least ten times. The chain combines TRBV18 with TRBJ2-1; D not certain. V was cut by 3 bases and J by 1 base, with 7 bases left in between. CDR1 and CDR2 from the germline V gene are KGHSH and LQKENI. The CDR3 consists of 14 residues. The chain's CDR3 is CASSPPGSYNEQFF. CDR3 nucleotides: TGTGCCAGCTCACCGCCTGGGTCCTACAATGAGCAGTTCTTC.

The chain uses TRBV5-1 and TRBJ2-1; 7 bases agree with TRBD2. With V trimmed by 0 bases and J by 5 bases, 2 bases remained unmatched. Germline V gene data show CDR1 as SGHRS and CDR2 as YFSETQ. The length of the CDR3 is 14 residues. The chain's CDR3 is CASSLEGTNNEQFF. The CDR3 DNA sequence: TGCGCCAGCAGCTTGGAAGGGACTAACAATGAGCAGTTCTTC.

This chain joins TRBV10-2 and TRBJ1-1, with a possible D match to TRBD1 (6 bases). This CDR3 is built from 13 residues. V was pared by 6 bases and J by 5 bases, with 13 bases between. CDR1 and CDR2 (germline): WSHSY, SAAADI. The CDR3 DNA reads as TGCGCCAGCAGACAGGGTCCTCAGACTGAAGCTTTCTTT. It is translated as CASRQGPQTEAFF.

This clonotype showed up just a few times. The rearrangement links TRBV7-2 to TRBJ2-1; the D is unclear. CDR3 length: 15 residues. Trimming stripped 5 bases from V and 5 bases from J, with 16 bases between. The germline CDR1 and CDR2 sequences are SGHTA and FQGNSA. The CDR3 coding sequence is TGTGCCAGCAGCATGTCCCTGGAGCTCGACAATGAGCAGTTCTTC. Its protein product is CASSMSLELDNEQFF.

This clonotype has a handful of counts. V and J are TRBV6-2 or TRBV6-3 and TRBJ2-7; 9 nucleotides align to TRBD1. CDR1 is MNHEY, CDR2 SVGEGT, per germline. V lost 0 bases to trimming and J lost 3 bases; unmatched junction nucleotides: 6. The CDR3 is 16 amino acids. Here the CDR3 reads CASSYSLRTGVYEQYF. The DNA for the CDR3 is TGTGCCAGCAGTTACTCTCTCCGGACAGGGGTCTACGAGCAGTACTTC.